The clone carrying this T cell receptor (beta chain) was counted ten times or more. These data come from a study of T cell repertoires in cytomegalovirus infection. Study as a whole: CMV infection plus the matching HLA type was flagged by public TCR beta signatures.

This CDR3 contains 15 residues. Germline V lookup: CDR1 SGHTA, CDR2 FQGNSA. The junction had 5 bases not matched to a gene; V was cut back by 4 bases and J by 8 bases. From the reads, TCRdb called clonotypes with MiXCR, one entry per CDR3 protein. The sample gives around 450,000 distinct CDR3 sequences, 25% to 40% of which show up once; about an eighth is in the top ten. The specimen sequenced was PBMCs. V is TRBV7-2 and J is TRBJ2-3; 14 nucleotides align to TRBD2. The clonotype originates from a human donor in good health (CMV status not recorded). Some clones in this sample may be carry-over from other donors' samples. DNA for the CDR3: TGTGCCAGCAGCTCGGGACTAGCGGGGGAAGGTACGCAGTATTTT. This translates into CASSSGLAGEGTQYF.